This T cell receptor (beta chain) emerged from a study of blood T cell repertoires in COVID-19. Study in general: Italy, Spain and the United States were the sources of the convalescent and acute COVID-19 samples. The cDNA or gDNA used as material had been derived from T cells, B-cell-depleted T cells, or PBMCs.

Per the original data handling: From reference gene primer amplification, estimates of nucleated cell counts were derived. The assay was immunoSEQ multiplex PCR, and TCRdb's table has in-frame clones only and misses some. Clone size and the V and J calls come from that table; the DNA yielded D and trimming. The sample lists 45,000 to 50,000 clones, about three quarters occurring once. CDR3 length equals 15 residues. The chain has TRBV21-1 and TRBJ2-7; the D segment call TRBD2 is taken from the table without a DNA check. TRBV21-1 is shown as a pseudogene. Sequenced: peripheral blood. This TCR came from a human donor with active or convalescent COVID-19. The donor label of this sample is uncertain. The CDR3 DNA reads TGTGCCAGCAGCGTGGGAGGGCCCCCCCCTGTCGAGCAGTACTTC. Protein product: CASSVGGPPPVEQYF.